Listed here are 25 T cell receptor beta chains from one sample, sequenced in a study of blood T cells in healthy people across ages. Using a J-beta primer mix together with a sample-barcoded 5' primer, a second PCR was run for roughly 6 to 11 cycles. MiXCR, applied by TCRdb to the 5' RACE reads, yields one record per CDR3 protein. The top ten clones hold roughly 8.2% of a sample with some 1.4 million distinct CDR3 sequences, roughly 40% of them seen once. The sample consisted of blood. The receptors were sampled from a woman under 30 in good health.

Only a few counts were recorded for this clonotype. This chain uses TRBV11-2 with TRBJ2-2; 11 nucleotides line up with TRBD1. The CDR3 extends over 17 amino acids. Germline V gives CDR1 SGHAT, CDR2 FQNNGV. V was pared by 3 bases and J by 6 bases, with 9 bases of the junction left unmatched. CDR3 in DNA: TGTGCCAGCAGCTTGCAACCGGGACAGGGGGTGTCCGGGGAGCTGTTTTTT. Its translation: CASSLQPGQGVSGELFF.

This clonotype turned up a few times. This CDR3 is CASSHLRRISYNEQFF. For the CDR3, the DNA is TGTGCCAGCAGCCACCTTCGGCGGATCTCCTACAATGAGCAGTTCTTC. The chain combines TRBV14 with TRBJ2-1; D call uncertain. Between the trimmed V and J ends, which lost 3 bases and 0 bases, there was a span of 12 bases. Germline V gives CDR1 SGHDN, CDR2 FVKESK. The CDR3 length is 16 residues.

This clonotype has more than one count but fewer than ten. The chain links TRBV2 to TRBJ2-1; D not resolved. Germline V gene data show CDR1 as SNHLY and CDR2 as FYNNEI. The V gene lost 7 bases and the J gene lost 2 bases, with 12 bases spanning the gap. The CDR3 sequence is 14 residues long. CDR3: CASKGDMAYNEQFF. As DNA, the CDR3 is TGTGCCAGCAAGGGCGACATGGCCTACAATGAGCAGTTCTTC. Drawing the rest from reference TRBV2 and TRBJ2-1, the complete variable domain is EPEVTQTPSHQVTQMGQEVILRCVPISNHLYFYWYRQILGQKVEFLVSFYNNEISEKSEIFDDQFSVERPDGSNFTLKIRSTKLEDSAMYFCASKGDMAYNEQFFGPGTRLTVL.

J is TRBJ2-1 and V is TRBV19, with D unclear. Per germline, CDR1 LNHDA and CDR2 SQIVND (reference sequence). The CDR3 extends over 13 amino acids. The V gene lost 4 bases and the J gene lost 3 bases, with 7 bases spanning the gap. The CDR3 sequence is CASSRGFYNEQFF. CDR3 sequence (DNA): TGTGCCAGTAGTAGGGGTTTCTACAATGAGCAGTTCTTC.

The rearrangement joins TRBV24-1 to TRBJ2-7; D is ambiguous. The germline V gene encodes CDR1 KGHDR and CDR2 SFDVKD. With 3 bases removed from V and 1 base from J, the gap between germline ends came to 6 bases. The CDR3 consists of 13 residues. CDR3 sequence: CATSDGPSYEQYF. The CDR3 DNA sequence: TGTGCCACCAGTGATGGGCCATCCTACGAGCAGTACTTC.

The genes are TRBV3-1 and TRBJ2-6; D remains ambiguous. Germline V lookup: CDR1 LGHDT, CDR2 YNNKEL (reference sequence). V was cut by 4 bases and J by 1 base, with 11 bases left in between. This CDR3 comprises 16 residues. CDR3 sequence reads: CASSPQAVSGANVLTF. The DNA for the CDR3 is TGTGCCAGCAGCCCCCAAGCAGTGTCTGGGGCCAACGTCCTGACTTTC. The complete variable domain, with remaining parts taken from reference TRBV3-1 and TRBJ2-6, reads DTAVSQTPKYLVTQMGNDKSIKCEQNLGHDTMYWYKQDSKKFLKIMFSYNNKELIINETVPNRFSPKSPDKAHLNLHINSLELGDSAVYFCASSPQAVSGANVLTFGAGSRLTVL.

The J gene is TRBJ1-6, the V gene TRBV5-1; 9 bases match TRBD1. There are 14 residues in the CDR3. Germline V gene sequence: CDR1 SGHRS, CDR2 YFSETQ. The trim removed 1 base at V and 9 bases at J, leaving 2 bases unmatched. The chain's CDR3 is CASSLTGGASPLHF. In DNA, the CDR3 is TGCGCCAGCAGCTTGACAGGGGGCGCTTCACCCCTCCACTTT.

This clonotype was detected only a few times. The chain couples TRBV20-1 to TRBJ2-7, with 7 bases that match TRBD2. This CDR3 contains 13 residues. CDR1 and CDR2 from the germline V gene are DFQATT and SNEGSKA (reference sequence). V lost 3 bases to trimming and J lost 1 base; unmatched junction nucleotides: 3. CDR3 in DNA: TGCAGTGCTAGGGGACTAAAATCCTACGAGCAGTACTTC. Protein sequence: CSARGLKSYEQYF.

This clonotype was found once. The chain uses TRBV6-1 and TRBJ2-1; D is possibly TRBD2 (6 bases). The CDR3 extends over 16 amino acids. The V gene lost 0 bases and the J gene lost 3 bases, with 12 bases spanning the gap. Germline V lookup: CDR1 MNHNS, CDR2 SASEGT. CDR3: CASSEAGLARYNEQFF. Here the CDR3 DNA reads TGTGCCAGCAGTGAAGCGGGGCTAGCGCGCTACAATGAGCAGTTCTTC.

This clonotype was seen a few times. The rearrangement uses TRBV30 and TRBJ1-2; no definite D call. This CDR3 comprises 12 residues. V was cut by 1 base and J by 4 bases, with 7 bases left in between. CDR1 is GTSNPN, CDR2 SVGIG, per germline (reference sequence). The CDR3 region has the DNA TGTGCCTGGAGTGAAGGGCCCTATGGCTACACCTTC. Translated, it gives CAWSEGPYGYTF.

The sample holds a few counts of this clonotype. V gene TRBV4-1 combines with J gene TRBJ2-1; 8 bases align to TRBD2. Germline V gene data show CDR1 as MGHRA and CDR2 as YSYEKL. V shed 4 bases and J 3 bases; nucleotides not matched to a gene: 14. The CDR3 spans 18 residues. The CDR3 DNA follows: TGCGCCAGCAGCCGTCGGGGTAGCGGGAACCTCCTCTACAATGAGCAGTTCTTC. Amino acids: CASSRRGSGNLLYNEQFF.

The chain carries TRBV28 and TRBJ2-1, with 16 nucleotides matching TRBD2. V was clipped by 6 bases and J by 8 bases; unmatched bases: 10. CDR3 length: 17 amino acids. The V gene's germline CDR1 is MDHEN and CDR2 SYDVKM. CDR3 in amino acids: CASSRGLAGGPGHEQFF. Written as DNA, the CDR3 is TGTGCCAGCAGCCGGGGACTAGCGGGGGGGCCCGGGCATGAGCAGTTCTTC.

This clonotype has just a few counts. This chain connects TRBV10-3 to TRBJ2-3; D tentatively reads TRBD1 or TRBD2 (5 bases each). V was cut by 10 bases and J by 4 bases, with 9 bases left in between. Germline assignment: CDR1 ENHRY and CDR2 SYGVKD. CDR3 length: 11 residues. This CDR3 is CATRGADTQYF. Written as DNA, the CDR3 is TGTGCCACTAGGGGAGCAGATACGCAGTATTTT.

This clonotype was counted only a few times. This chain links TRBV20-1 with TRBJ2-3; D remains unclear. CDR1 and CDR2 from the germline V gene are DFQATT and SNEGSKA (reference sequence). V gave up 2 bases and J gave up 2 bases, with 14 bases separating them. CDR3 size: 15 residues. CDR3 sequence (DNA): TGCAGTGCTAGAATGGGGATCGCCAACACAGATACGCAGTATTTT. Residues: CSARMGIANTDTQYF.

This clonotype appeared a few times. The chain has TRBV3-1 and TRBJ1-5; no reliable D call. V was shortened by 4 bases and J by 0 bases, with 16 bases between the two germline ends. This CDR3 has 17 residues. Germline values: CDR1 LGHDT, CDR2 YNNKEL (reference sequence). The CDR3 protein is CASSPTNRGYSNQPQHF. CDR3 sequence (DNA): TGTGCCAGCAGCCCTACCAATAGAGGGTATAGCAATCAGCCCCAGCATTTT.

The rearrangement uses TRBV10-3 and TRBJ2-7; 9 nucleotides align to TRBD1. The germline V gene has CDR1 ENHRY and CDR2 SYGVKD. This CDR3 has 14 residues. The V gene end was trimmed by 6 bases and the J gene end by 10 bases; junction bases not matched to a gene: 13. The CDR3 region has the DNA TGTGCCATCAGCCCGGGACAGGGAAAAGAGGCCCAGTACTTC. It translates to CAISPGQGKEAQYF.

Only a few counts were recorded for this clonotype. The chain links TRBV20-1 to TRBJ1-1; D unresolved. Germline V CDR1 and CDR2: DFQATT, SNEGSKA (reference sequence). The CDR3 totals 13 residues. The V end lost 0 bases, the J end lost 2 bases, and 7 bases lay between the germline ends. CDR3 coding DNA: TGCAGTGCTAGAGATACAGCAAACACTGAAGCTTTCTTT. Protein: CSARDTANTEAFF.

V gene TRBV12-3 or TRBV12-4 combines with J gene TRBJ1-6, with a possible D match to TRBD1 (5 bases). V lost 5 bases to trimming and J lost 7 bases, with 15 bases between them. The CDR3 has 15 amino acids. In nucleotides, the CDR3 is TGTGCCAGCAGTCCCGCGGGACGAGAGAATTCACCCCTCCACTTT. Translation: CASSPAGRENSPLHF.

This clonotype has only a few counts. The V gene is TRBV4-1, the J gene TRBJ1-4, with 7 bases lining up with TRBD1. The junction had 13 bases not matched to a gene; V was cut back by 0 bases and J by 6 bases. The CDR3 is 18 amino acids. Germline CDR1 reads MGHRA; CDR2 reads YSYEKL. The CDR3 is CASSQEGSFGTAYEKLFF. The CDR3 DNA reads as TGCGCCAGCAGCCAAGAGGGATCTTTCGGGACAGCGTATGAAAAACTGTTTTTT.

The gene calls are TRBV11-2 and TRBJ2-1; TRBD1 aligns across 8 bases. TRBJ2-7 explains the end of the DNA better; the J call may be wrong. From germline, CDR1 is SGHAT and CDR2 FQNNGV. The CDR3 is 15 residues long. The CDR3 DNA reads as TGTGCCAGCAGCTCCGGACAGGGTCTCTACAATGAGCAGTACTTC. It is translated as CASSSGQGLYNEQYF.

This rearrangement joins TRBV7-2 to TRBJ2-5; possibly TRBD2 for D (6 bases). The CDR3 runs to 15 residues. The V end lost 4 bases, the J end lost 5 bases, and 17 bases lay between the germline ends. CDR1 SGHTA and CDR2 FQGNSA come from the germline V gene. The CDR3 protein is CASSYQGGPRETQYF. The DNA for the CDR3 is TGTGCCAGCAGCTACCAAGGAGGGCCCCGGGAGACCCAGTACTTC. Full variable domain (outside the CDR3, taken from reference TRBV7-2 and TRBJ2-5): GAGVSQSPSNKVTEKGKDVELRCDPISGHTALYWYRQSLGQGLEFLIYFQGNSAPDKSGLPSDRFSAERTGGSVSTLTIQRTQQEDSAVYLCASSYQGGPRETQYFGPGTRLLVL.

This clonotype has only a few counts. This CDR3 is CASSPGLAGSTQETQYF. The CDR3 nucleotides read TGTGCCAGCAGTCCTGGACTAGCGGGGTCAACTCAAGAGACCCAGTACTTC. The J gene is TRBJ2-5, the V gene TRBV6-2 or TRBV6-3; 12 bases match TRBD2. V was pared by 5 bases and J by 2 bases, with 9 bases of the junction left unmatched. The CDR3 covers 17 residues. CDR1 is MNHEY and CDR2 is SVGEGT in the germline V gene.

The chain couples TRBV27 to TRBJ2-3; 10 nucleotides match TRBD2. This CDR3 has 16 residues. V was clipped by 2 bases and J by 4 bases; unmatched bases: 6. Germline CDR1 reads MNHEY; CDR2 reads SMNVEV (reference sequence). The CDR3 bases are TGTGCCAGCAGTTTAGCAGCGGGGGGGCTACCAGATACGCAGTATTTT. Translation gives CASSLAAGGLPDTQYF.

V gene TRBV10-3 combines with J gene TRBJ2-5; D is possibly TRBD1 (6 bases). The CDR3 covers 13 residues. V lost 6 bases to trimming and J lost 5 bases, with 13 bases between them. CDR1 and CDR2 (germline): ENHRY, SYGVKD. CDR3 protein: CAIRPSRGETQYF. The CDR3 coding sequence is TGTGCCATCAGGCCTTCTAGGGGGGAGACCCAGTACTTC.

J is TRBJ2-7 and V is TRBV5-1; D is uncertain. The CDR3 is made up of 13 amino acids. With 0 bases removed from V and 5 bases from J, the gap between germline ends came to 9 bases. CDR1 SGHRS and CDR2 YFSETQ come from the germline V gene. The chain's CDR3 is CASSLGQRDEQYF. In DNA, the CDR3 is TGCGCCAGCAGCTTGGGGCAAAGGGACGAGCAGTACTTC.